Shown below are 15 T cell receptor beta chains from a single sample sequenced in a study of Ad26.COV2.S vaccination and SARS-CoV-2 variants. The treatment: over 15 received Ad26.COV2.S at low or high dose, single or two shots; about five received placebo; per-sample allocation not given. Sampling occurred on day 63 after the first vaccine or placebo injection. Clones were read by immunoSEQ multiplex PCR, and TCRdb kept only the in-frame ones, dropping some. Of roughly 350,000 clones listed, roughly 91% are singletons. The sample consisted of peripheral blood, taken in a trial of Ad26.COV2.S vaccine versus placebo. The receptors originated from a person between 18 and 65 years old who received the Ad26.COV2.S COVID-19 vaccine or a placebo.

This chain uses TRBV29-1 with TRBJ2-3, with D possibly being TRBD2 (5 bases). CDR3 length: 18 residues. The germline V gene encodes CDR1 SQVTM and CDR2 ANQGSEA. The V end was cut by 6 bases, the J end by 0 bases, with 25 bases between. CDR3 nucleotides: TGCAGCGTCCCCCCTCTCATCCGACTAAGACCGAGCACAGATACGCAGTATTTT. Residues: CSVPPLIRLRPSTDTQYF.

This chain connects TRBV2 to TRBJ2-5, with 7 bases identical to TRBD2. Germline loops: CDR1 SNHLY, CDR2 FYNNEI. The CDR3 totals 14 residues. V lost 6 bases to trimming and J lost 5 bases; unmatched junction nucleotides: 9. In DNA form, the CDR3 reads TGTGCCAGCAGCTGGGGACGGGGAGGGGAGACCCAGTACTTC. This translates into CASSWGRGGETQYF.

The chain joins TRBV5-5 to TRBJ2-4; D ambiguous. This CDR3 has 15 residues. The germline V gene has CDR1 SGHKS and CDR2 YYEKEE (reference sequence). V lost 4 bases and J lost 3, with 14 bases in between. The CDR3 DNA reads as TGTGCCAGCAGCAAACAGTCTTTGGGCAAAAACATTCAGTACTTC. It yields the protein CASSKQSLGKNIQYF.

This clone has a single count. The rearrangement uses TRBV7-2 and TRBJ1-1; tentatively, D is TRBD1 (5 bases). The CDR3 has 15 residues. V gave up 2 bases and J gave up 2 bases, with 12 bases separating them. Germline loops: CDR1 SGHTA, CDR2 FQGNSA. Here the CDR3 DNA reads TGTGCCAGCAGCTTACGAGCGGGGGGAAACACTGAAGCTTTCTTT. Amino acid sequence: CASSLRAGGNTEAFF.

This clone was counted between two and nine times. CDR3 loop: CASSPPVAGRNTIYF. CDR3 DNA: TGTGCCAGCTCACCACCCGTGGCAGGGAGGAACACCATATATTTT. The chain has TRBV18 and TRBJ1-3, with a weak D call TRBD1 (5 bases). CDR3 length: 15 residues. CDR1 is KGHSH and CDR2 is LQKENI in the germline V gene. The V end lost 0 bases, the J end lost 7 bases, and 13 bases lay between the germline ends.

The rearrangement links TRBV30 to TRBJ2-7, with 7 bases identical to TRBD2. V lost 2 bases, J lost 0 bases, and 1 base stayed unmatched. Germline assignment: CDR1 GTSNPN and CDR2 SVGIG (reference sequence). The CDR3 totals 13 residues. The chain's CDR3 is CAWSSGDSYEQYF. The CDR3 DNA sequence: TGTGCCTGGAGTAGCGGGGACTCCTACGAGCAGTACTTC.

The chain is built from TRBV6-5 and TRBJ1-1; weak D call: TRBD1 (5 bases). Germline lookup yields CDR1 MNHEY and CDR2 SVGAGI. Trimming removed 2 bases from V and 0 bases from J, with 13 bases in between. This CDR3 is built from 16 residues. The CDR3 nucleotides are TGTGCCAGCAGTTACGGGGGTTCAGGGTTGAACACTGAAGCTTTCTTT. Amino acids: CASSYGGSGLNTEAFF.

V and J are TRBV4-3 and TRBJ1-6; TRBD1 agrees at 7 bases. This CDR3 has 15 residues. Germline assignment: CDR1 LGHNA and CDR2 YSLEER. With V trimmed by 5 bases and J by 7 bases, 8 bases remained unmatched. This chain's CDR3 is CASSKGGALNSPLHF. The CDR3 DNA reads TGCGCCAGCAGCAAAGGGGGCGCTTTGAATTCACCCCTCCACTTT.

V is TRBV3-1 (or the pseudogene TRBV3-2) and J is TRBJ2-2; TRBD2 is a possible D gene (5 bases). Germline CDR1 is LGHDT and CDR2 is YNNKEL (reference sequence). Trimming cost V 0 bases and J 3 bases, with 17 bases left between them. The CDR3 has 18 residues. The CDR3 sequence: CASSQDLLVDGDTGELFF. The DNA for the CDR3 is TGTGCCAGCAGCCAAGATTTACTAGTGGACGGGGACACCGGGGAGCTGTTTTTT.

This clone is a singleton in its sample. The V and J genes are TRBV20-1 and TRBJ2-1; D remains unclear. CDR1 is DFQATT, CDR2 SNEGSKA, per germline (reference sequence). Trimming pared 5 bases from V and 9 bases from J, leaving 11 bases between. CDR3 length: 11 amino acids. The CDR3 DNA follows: TGCAGTGCTCCTAGGATGGGTGAGCAGTTCTTC. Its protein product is CSAPRMGEQFF.

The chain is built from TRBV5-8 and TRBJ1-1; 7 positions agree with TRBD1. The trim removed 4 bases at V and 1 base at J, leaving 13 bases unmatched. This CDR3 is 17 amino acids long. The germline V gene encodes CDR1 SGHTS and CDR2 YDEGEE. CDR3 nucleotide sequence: TGTGCCAGCAGCAAGGGATTTTTGGACAGGACGAACACTGAAGCTTTCTTT. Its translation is CASSKGFLDRTNTEAFF.

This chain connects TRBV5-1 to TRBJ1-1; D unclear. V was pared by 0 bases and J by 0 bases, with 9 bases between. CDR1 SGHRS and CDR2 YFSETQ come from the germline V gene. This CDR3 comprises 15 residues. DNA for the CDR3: TGCGCCAGCAGCTTGGAGTTAGACATGAACACTGAAGCTTTCTTT. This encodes CASSLELDMNTEAFF. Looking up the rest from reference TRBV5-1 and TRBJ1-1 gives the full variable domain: KAGVTQTPRYLIKTRGQQVTLSCSPISGHRSVSWYQQTPGQGLQFLFEYFSETQRNKGNFPGRFSGRQFSNSRSEMNVSTLELGDSALYLCASSLELDMNTEAFFGQGTRLTVV.

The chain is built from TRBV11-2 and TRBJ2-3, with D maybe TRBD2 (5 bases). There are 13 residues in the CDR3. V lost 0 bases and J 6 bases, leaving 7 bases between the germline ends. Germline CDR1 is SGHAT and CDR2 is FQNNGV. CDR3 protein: CASSLERRDTQYF. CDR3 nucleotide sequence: TGTGCCAGCAGCTTAGAGAGGAGGGATACGCAGTATTTT.

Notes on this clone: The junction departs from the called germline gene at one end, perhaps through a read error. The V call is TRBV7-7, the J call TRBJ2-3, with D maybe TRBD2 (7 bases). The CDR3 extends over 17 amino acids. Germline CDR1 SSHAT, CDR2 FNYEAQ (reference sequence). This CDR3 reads CASSLGGASGSTDTQYF. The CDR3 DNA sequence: TGTGCTAGCAGCTTAGGGGGGGCTAGCGGCAGCACAGATACGCAGTATTTT.

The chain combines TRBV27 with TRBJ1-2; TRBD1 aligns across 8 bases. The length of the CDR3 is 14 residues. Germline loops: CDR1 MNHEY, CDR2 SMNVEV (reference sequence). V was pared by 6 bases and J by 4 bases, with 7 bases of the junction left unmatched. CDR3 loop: CASRRQGLGYGYTF. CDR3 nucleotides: TGTGCCAGCAGACGACAGGGGCTGGGCTATGGCTACACCTTC.